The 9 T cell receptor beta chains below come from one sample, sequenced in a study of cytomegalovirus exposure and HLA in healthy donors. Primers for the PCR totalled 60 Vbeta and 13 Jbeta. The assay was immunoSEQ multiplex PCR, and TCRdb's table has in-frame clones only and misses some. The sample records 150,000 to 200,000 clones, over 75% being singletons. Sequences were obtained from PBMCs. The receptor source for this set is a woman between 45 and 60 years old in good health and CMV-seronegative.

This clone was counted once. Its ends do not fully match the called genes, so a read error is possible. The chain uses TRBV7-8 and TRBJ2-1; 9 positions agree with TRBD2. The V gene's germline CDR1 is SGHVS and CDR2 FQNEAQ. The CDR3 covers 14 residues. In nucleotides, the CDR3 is TGTGCCAGCAGCCTAGCTAGCGGGGACGATGAGCAGTTCTTC. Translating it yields CASSLASGDDEQFF.

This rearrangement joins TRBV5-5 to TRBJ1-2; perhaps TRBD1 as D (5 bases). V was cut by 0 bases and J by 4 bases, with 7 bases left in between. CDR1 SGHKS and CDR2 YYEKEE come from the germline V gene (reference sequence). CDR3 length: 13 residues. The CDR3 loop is CASSLGQPYGYTF. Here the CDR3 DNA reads TGTGCCAGCAGCTTGGGACAGCCCTATGGCTACACCTTC.

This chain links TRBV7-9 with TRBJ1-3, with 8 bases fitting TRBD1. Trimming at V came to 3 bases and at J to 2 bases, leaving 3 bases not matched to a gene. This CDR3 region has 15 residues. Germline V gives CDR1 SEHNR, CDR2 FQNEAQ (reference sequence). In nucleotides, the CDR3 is TGTGCCAGCAGCTTTCTGGACAGGGCTGGAAACACCATATATTTT. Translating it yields CASSFLDRAGNTIYF.

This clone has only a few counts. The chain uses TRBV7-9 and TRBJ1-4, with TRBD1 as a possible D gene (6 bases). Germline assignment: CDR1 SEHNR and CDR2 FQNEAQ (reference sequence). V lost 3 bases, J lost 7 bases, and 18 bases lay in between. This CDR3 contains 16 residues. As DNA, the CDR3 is TGTGCCAGCAGCTTGGGGGCCGGGAAGTTGGCTGAAAAACTGTTTTTT. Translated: CASSLGAGKLAEKLFF. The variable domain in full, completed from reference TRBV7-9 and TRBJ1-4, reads DTGVSQNPRHKITKRGQNVTFRCDPISEHNRLYWYRQTLGQGPEFLTYFQNEAQLEKSRLLSDRFSAERPKGSFSTLEIQRTEQGDSAMYLCASSLGAGKLAEKLFFGSGTQLSVL.

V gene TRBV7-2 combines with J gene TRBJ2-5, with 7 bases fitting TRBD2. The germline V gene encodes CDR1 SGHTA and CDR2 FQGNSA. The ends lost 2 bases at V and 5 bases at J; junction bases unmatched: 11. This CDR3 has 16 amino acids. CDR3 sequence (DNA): TGTGCCAGCAGCTTATGGGGAGCGGGATCGGGGGAGACCCAGTACTTC. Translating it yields CASSLWGAGSGETQYF. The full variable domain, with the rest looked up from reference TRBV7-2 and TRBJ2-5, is GAGVSQSPSNKVTEKGKDVELRCDPISGHTALYWYRQSLGQGLEFLIYFQGNSAPDKSGLPSDRFSAERTGGSVSTLTIQRTQQEDSAVYLCASSLWGAGSGETQYFGPGTRLLVL.

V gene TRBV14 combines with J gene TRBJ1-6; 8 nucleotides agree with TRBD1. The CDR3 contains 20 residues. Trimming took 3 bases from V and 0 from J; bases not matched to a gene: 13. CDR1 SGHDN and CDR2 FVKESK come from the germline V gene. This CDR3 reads CASSHLPPGQAISYNSPLHF. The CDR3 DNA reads TGTGCCAGCAGCCATCTACCCCCGGGACAGGCGATCTCCTATAATTCACCCCTCCACTTT.

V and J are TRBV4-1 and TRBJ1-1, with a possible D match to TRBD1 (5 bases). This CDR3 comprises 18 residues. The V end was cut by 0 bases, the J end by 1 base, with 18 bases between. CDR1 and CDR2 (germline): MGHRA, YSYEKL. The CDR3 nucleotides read TGCGCCAGCAGCCAAGATTATGGGGCAGCTTGGAGGAACACTGAAGCTTTCTTT. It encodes CASSQDYGAAWRNTEAFF.

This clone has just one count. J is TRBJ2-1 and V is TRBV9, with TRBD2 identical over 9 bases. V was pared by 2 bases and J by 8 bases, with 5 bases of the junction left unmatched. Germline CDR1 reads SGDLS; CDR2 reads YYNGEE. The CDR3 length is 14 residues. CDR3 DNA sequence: TGTGCCAGCAGCGTTAGCGGGAGTGGGGATGAGCAGTTCTTC. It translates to CASSVSGSGDEQFF.

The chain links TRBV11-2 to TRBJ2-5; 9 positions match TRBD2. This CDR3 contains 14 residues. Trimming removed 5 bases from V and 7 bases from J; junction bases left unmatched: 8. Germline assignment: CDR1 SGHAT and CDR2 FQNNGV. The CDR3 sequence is CASSLREGLGTQYF. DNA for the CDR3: TGTGCCAGCAGCCTGCGGGAGGGCCTCGGGACCCAGTACTTC. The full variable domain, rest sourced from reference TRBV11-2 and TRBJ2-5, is EAGVAQSPRYKIIEKRQSVAFWCNPISGHATLYWYQQILGQGPKLLIQFQNNGVVDDSQLPKDRFSAERLKGVDSTLKIQPAKLEDSAVYLCASSLREGLGTQYFGPGTRLLVL.